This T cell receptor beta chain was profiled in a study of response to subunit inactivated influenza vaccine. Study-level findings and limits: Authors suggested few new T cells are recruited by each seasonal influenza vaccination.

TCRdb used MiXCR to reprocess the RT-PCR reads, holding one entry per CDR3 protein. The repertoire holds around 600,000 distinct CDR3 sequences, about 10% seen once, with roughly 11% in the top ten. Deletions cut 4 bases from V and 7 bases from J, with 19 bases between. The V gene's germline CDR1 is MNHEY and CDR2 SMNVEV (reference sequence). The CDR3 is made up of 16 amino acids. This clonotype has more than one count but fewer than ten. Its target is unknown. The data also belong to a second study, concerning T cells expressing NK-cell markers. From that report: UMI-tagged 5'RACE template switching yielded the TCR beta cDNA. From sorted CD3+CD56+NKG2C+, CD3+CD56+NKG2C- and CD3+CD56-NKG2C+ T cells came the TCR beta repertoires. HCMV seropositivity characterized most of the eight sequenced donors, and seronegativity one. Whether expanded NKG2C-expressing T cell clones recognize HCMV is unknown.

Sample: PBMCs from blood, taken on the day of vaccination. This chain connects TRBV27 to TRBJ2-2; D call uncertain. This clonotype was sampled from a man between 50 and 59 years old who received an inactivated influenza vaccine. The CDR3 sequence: CASSSITSILRGELFF. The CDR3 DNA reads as TGTGCCAGCAGTTCAATTACTTCAATCCTCCGCGGGGAGCTGTTTTTT.